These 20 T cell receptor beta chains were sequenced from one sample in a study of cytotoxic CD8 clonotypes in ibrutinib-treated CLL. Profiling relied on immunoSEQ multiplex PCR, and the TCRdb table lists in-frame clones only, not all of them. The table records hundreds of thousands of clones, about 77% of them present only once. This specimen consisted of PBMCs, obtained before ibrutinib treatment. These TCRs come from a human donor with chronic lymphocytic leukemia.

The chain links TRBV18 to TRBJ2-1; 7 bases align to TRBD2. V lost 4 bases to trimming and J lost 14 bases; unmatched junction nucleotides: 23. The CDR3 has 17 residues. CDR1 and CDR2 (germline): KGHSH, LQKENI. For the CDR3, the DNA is TGTGCCAGCTCACGTCTACTGGAGACCCCTAGCGGCCAACTCAAGTTCTTC. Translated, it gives CASSRLLETPSGQLKFF. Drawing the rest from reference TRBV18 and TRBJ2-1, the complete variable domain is NAGVMQNPRHLVRRRGQEARLRCSPMKGHSHVYWYRQLPEEGLKFMVYLQKENIIDESGMPKERFSAEFPKEGPSILRIQQVVRGDSAAYFCASSRLLETPSGQLKFFGPGTRLTVL.

The CDR3 spells CAWSEGRVAGYTF. CDR3 nucleotide sequence: TGTGCCTGGAGTGAGGGCAGGGTTGCTGGCTACACCTTC. The chain combines TRBV30 with TRBJ1-2; D is possibly TRBD1 (5 bases). Germline V gene data show CDR1 as GTSNPN and CDR2 as SVGIG (reference sequence). This CDR3 contains 13 residues. V lost 1 base to trimming and J lost 7 bases, with 13 bases between them.

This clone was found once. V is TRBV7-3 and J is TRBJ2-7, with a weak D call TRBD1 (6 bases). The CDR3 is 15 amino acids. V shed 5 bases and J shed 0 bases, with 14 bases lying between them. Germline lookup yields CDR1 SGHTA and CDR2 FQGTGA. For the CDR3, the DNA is TGTGCCAGCAGCCCAGGACAGATGAGCTCCTACGAGCAGTACTTC. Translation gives CASSPGQMSSYEQYF.

CDR3 DNA sequence: TGTGCCTGGAGACTGGACAGGGGGCCTGGTGAGCAGTTCTTC. Encoded protein: CAWRLDRGPGEQFF. The V call is TRBV30, the J call TRBJ2-1, with 11 bases fitting TRBD1. This CDR3 region has 14 residues. Germline values: CDR1 GTSNPN, CDR2 SVGIG (reference sequence). Trimming at V came to 3 bases and at J to 9 bases, leaving 7 bases not matched to a gene.

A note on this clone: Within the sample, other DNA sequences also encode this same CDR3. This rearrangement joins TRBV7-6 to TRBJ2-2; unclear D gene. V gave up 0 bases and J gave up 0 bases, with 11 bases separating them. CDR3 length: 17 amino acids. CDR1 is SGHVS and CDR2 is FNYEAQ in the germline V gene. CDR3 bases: TGTGCCAGCAGCTTAGCGCTTCCAGGATCGAACACCGGGGAGCTGTTTTTT. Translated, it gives CASSLALPGSNTGELFF.

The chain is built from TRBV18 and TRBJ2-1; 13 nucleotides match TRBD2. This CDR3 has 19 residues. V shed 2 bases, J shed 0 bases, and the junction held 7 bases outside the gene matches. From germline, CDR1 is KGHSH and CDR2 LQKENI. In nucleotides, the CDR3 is TGTGCCAGCTCACCAGTGGGACTAGCGGGATTCAGCTCCTACAATGAGCAGTTCTTC. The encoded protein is CASSPVGLAGFSSYNEQFF.

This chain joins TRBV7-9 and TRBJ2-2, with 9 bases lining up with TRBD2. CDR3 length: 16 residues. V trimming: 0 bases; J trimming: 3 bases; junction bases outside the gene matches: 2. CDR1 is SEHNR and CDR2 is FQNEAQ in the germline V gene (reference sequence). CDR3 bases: TGTGCCAGCAGCTTAGCGCGGGGGGGCGACACCGGGGAGCTGTTTTTT. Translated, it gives CASSLARGGDTGELFF.

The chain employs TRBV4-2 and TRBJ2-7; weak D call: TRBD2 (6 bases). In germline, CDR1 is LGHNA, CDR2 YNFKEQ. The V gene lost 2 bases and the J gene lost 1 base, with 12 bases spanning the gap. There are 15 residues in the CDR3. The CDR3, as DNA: TGTGCCAGCAGCCAAACCGGGGACTTTTCCTACGAGCAGTACTTC. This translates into CASSQTGDFSYEQYF.

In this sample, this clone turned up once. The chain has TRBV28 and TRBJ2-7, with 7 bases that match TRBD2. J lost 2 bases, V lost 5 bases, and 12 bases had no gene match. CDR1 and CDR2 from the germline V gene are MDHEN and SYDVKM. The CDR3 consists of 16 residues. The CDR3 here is CASSPQAASGTYEQYF. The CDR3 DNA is TGTGCCAGCAGTCCCCAGGCGGCTAGCGGTACCTACGAGCAGTACTTC.

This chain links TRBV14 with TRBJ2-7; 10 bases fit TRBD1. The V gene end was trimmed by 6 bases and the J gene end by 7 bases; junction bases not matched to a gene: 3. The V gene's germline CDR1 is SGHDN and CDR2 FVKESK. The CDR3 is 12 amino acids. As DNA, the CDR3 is TGTGCCAGCAGACGACAGGGGGCTGAGCAGTACTTC. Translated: CASRRQGAEQYF.

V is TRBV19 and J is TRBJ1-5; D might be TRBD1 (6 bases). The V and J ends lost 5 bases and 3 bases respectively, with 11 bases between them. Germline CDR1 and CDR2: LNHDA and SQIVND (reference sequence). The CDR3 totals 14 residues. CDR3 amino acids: CASSVGQINQPQHF. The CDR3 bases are TGTGCCAGTAGTGTCGGACAGATCAATCAGCCCCAGCATTTT.

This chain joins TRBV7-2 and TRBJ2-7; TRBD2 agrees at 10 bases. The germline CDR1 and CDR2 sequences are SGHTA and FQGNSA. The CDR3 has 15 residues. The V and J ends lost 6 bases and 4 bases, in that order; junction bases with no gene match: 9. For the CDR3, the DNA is TGTGCCAGCAGACTCTCCGGGACTAGCGTATACGAGCAGTACTTC. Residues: CASRLSGTSVYEQYF.

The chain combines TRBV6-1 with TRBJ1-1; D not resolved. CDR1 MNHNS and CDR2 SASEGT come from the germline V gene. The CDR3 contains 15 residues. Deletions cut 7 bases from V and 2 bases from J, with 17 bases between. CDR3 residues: CASNDMAEENTEAFF. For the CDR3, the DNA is TGTGCCAGCAATGATATGGCAGAAGAAAACACTGAAGCTTTCTTT.

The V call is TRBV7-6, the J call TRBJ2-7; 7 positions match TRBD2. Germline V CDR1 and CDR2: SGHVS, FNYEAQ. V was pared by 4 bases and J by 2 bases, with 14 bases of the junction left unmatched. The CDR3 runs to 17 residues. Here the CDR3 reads CASSSRAGLAAPYEQYF. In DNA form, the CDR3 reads TGTGCCAGCAGCTCCCGCGCAGGGCTAGCGGCCCCCTACGAGCAGTACTTC.

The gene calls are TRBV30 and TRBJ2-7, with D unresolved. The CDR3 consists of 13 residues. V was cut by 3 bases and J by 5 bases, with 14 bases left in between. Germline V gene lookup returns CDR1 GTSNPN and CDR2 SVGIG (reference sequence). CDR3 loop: CAWRRTKTDEQYF. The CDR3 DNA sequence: TGTGCCTGGAGGCGGACGAAAACCGACGAGCAGTACTTC.

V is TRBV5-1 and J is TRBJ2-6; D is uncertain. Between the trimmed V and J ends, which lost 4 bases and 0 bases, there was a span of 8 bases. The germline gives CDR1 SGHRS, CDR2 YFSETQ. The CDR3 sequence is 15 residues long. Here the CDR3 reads CASSRKSSGANVLTF. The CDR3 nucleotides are TGCGCCAGCAGCAGGAAAAGCTCTGGGGCCAACGTCCTGACTTTC. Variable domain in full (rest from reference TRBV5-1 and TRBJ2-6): KAGVTQTPRYLIKTRGQQVTLSCSPISGHRSVSWYQQTPGQGLQFLFEYFSETQRNKGNFPGRFSGRQFSNSRSEMNVSTLELGDSALYLCASSRKSSGANVLTFGAGSRLTVL.

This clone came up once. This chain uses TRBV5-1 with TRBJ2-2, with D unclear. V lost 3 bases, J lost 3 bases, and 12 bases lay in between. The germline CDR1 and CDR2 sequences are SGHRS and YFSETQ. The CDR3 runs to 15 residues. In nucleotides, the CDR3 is TGCGCCAGCAGCTCCTCCGGCGGCGACACCGGGGAGCTGTTTTTT. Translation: CASSSSGGDTGELFF.

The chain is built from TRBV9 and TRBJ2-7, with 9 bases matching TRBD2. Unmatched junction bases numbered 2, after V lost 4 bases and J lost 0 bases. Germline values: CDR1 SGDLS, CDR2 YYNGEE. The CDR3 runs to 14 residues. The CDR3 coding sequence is TGTGCCAGCAGCAGTAGCGGGAGCTCCTACGAGCAGTACTTC. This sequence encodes CASSSSGSSYEQYF.

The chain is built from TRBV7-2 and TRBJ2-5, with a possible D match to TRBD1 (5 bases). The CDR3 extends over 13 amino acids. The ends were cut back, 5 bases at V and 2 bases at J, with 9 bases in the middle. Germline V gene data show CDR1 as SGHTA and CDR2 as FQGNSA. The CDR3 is CASSARQQETQYF. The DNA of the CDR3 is TGTGCCAGCAGCGCCCGACAGCAAGAGACCCAGTACTTC. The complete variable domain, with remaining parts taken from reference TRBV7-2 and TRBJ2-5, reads GAGVSQSPSNKVTEKGKDVELRCDPISGHTALYWYRQSLGQGLEFLIYFQGNSAPDKSGLPSDRFSAERTGGSVSTLTIQRTQQEDSAVYLCASSARQQETQYFGPGTRLLVL.

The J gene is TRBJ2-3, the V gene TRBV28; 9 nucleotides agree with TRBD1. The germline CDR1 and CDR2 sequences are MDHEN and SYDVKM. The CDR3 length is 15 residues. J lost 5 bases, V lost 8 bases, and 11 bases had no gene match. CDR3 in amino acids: CASGGAGQGQDTQYF. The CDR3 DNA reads TGTGCCAGCGGGGGAGCCGGACAGGGGCAAGATACGCAGTATTTT.